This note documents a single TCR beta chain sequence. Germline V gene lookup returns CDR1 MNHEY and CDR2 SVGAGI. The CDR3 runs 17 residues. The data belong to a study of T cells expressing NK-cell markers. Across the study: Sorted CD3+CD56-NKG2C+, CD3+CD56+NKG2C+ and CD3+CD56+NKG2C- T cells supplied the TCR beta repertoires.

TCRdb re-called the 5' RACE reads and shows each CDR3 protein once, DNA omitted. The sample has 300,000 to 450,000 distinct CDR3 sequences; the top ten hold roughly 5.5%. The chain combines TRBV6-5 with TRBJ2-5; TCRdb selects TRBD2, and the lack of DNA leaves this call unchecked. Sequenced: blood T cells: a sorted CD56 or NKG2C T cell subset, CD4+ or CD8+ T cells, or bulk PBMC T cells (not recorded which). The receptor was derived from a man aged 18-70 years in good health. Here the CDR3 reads CASSYGLGSAGKETQYF.